The 18 T cell receptor beta chains given below trace back to one sample, sequenced in a study of T-cell memory formation after mild COVID-19. TCRdb fed the 5' RACE reads into MiXCR, producing one record per CDR3 protein. The sample records a few hundred thousand distinct CDR3 sequences, 8% to 11% being singletons. Sequencing used PBMCs or a T cell subset sorted from them (not recorded which). The receptors shown here come from a man between 18 and 35 years old who had mild COVID-19 (a few samples of this study predate the infection). Cell type and time point are not known.

This clonotype has only a few counts. The chain recombines TRBV2 with TRBJ2-1; TRBD1 agrees at 7 bases. Germline trimming cut 4 bases from V and 7 bases from J; bases unmatched to any gene: 10. The germline V gene has CDR1 SNHLY and CDR2 FYNNEI. The CDR3 totals 15 residues. The CDR3 DNA reads TGTGCCAGCAGTGGGCAGGGGGAAATTAGGAATGAGCAGTTCTTC. Translation: CASSGQGEIRNEQFF.

The count of this clonotype is one. This rearrangement joins TRBV7-2 to TRBJ1-4; the D is unclear. The length of the CDR3 is 11 residues. CDR1 SGHTA and CDR2 FQGNSA come from the germline V gene. V lost 7 bases and J 8 bases, leaving 8 bases between the germline ends. The CDR3 region has the DNA TGTGCCAGCAATAATAGGGAAAAACTGTTTTTT. Translated, it gives CASNNREKLFF.

This clonotype has only a few counts. CDR3 in amino acids: CASSSTGLAGVGAYEQYV. In DNA, the CDR3 is TGTGCCAGCAGCTCCACCGGACTAGCGGGGGTTGGAGCCTACGAGCAGTACGTC. The chain joins TRBV7-9 to TRBJ2-7; 13 bases are a match to TRBD2. V lost 4 bases, J lost 2 bases, and 11 bases stayed unmatched. The CDR3 is 18 amino acids. The germline V gene has CDR1 SEHNR and CDR2 FQNEAQ (reference sequence).

In this sample, this clonotype turned up a few times. The CDR3 nucleotides read TGTGCCAGCTCACCACCAATGGGGGAAAAACTGTTTTTT. Its protein product is CASSPPMGEKLFF. V and J are TRBV18 and TRBJ1-4, with D uncertain. V shed 0 bases and J shed 8 bases, with 7 bases lying between them. Germline V gives CDR1 KGHSH, CDR2 LQKENI. The CDR3 spans 13 residues. Together with reference TRBV18 and TRBJ1-4, the CDR3 gives the full variable domain: NAGVMQNPRHLVRRRGQEARLRCSPMKGHSHVYWYRQLPEEGLKFMVYLQKENIIDESGMPKERFSAEFPKEGPSILRIQQVVRGDSAAYFCASSPPMGEKLFFGSGTQLSVL.

The CDR3 spells CASSEQGDEQFF. In DNA, the CDR3 is TGTGCCAGCAGTGAACAGGGCGATGAGCAGTTCTTC. The V gene is TRBV6-5, the J gene TRBJ2-1; a weak D match, TRBD1 (6 bases). The germline V gene has CDR1 MNHEY and CDR2 SVGAGI. This CDR3 region has 12 residues. The V and J ends lost 5 bases and 8 bases respectively, with 10 bases between them.

V usage is TRBV6-1 and J usage is TRBJ2-7; 7 positions match TRBD1. V gave up 7 bases and J gave up 3 bases; unmatched junction bases: 15. The CDR3 spans 16 residues. CDR1 MNHNS and CDR2 SASEGT come from the germline V gene. CDR3 coding DNA: TGTGCCAGCAACCGCCCGCCCCCGGGACAGAACTACGAGCAGTACTTC. Translated: CASNRPPPGQNYEQYF.

This clonotype has more than one count but fewer than ten. This chain links TRBV11-2 with TRBJ1-2; no definite D call. Germline V gives CDR1 SGHAT, CDR2 FQNNGV. The V gene lost 2 bases and the J gene lost 5 bases, with 9 bases spanning the gap. This CDR3 region has 13 residues. CDR3 sequence (DNA): TGTGCCAGCAGCTTACGCCGGCCTTATGGCTACACCTTC. It encodes CASSLRRPYGYTF.

The chain carries TRBV5-4 and TRBJ2-3; TRBD1 aligns across 10 bases. Trimming removed 4 bases from V and 2 bases from J; junction bases left unmatched: 4. Germline CDR1 SGHNT, CDR2 YYREEE (reference sequence). The CDR3 spans 15 residues. The CDR3 DNA is TGTGCCAGCAGCACTGGGACAGGGGACACAGATACGCAGTATTTT. Residues: CASSTGTGDTDTQYF.

This clonotype was seen a few times. The V gene is TRBV13, the J gene TRBJ1-2; maybe TRBD1 (6 bases). V lost 5 bases and J lost 4, with 14 bases in between. Germline V lookup: CDR1 PRHDT, CDR2 FYEKMQ (reference sequence). CDR3 length: 14 residues. CDR3 sequence reads: CASSPEQGVYGYTF. The CDR3 coding sequence is TGTGCCAGCAGCCCGGAACAGGGTGTCTATGGCTACACCTTC.

The chain has TRBV5-1 and TRBJ1-2; D call uncertain. Germline V gene sequence: CDR1 SGHRS, CDR2 YFSETQ. CDR3 length: 14 residues. V shed 0 bases and J shed 3 bases, with 9 bases lying between them. CDR3 loop: CASSLGTDYYGYTF. The CDR3, as DNA: TGCGCCAGCAGCTTGGGGACCGATTACTATGGCTACACCTTC.

There are a few counts of this clonotype. The V and J genes are TRBV4-3 and TRBJ1-1; TRBD1 is a possible D gene (5 bases). V was pared by 4 bases and J by 1 base, with 13 bases between. The CDR3 is made up of 15 amino acids. Germline V gene lookup returns CDR1 LGHNA and CDR2 YSLEER. This chain's CDR3 is CASSPLLGQNTEAFF. The CDR3 nucleotides read TGCGCCAGCAGCCCCCTACTTGGACAGAACACTGAAGCTTTCTTT.

There are a few counts of this clonotype. The V call is TRBV20-1, the J call TRBJ1-2; 9 nucleotides match TRBD1. The CDR3 runs to 14 residues. Germline assignment: CDR1 DFQATT and CDR2 SNEGSKA (reference sequence). V was clipped by 0 bases and J by 8 bases; unmatched bases: 7. The DNA for the CDR3 is TGCAGTGCTAGAGATCCACAGGGGGCGGAGGGCTACACCTTC. This encodes CSARDPQGAEGYTF.

The chain employs TRBV6-5 and TRBJ2-2; D gene unclear. Germline CDR1 and CDR2: MNHEY and SVGAGI. Trimming left V 0 bases short and J 6 bases short, with 2 bases between. This CDR3 region has 12 residues. CDR3 in amino acids: CASSYSAGELFF. The CDR3 coding sequence is TGTGCCAGCAGTTACTCGGCCGGGGAGCTGTTTTTT.

This clonotype was observed many times. This chain uses TRBV4-2 with TRBJ2-5, with 10 positions matching TRBD2. In germline, CDR1 is LGHNA, CDR2 YNFKEQ. The CDR3 runs 16 residues. With 1 base clipped from V and 4 bases from J, the junction kept 6 bases outside the gene matches. CDR3 loop: CASSQVSGGASETQYF. CDR3 in DNA: TGTGCCAGCAGCCAAGTGAGCGGGGGGGCGTCAGAGACCCAGTACTTC.

In its sample, this clonotype was seen many times. The gene calls are TRBV5-4 and TRBJ2-5; D is perhaps TRBD1 or TRBD2 (5 bases each). The ends were cut back, 4 bases at V and 5 bases at J, with 18 bases in the middle. Germline V lookup: CDR1 SGHNT, CDR2 YYREEE (reference sequence). The CDR3 loop spans 15 amino acids. CDR3 DNA: TGTGCCAGCAGCGGGGGAACGATTATCCGGGAGACCCAGTACTTC. This sequence encodes CASSGGTIIRETQYF.

The V call is TRBV27, the J call TRBJ1-4, with a tentative D call TRBD1 (6 bases). Germline values: CDR1 MNHEY, CDR2 SMNVEV (reference sequence). The CDR3 loop spans 15 amino acids. The V gene lost 8 bases and the J gene lost 7 bases, with 20 bases spanning the gap. Here the CDR3 DNA reads TGTGCCAGCTCCTACTCCCCGAGGGGGGTTGAAAAACTGTTTTTT. This sequence encodes CASSYSPRGVEKLFF.

V usage is TRBV19 and J usage is TRBJ1-2; D gene uncertain. This CDR3 has 14 residues. Trimming shortened V by 4 bases and J by 7 bases, and 16 bases separated the two germline ends. Germline CDR1 is LNHDA and CDR2 is SQIVND (reference sequence). CDR3 coding DNA: TGTGCCAGTAGTACGAGGGCAGGATTGAGTGGCTACACCTTC. This codes for CASSTRAGLSGYTF.

This chain links TRBV23-1 with TRBJ2-7, with 7 bases matching TRBD1. TRBV23-1 belongs to the ORF category, with a function that is uncertain. V was pared by 5 bases and J by 0 bases, with 1 base of the junction left unmatched. The CDR3 runs to 13 residues. The CDR3 nucleotides are TGCGCCAGCAGTAACAGGGGCTCCTACGAGCAGTACTTC. It encodes CASSNRGSYEQYF.